This TCR beta chain was documented in a study of chemoradiotherapy in HPV16-positive cancers. Study summary: Candidate HPV-specific T-cell clones and common TCR motifs came from functional assays in a couple of HPV16-positive patients.

Samples were taken several times over chemoradiotherapy. The CDR3 totals 15 residues. V shed 0 bases and J shed 2 bases, with 10 bases lying between them. CDR1 is MNHEY and CDR2 is SVGAGI in the germline V gene. Broader study findings: Candidate HPV-specific clones and E7-related TCR motifs grew in tumor during treatment. The functional HPV-specific definition rests on just a couple of HPV16-positive patients.

Sequencing was performed with immunoSEQ multiplex PCR; in TCRdb, only in-frame clones are kept and a portion is missing. The sample consists of roughly 70,000 clones, about nine tenths of them appearing once. Points on this clone: What it binds is not known.

The sample was blood, taken from a patient who underwent chemoradiotherapy. The rearrangement links TRBV6-5 to TRBJ1-2; D not certain. The clonotype was recovered from a human donor with HPV-associated anogenital cancer. CDR3 bases: TGTGCCAGCAGTTACTCGTGGTGGGTCAACTATGGCTACACCTTC. It codes for CASSYSWWVNYGYTF.